This TCR beta chain was recovered during a study of CDR3 diversity in severe acne. The CDR3 runs 14 residues. The germline CDR1 and CDR2 sequences are SQVTM and ANQGSEA. Trimming removed 7 bases from V and 4 bases from J, with 17 bases in between. This clonotype is medium-sized within its sample. TCRdb independently ran MiXCR on the PCR reads; one entry per CDR3 protein. Here the sample spans about 98,000 distinct CDR3 sequences, 51% being singletons. Input material: blood. J is TRBJ2-1 and V is TRBV29-1, with D unclear. The sequence was obtained from a male donor with acne. The DNA of the CDR3 is TGCAGCGCCGAATCCCCATCGACGTACAATGAGCAGTTCTTC. Amino acid sequence: CSAESPSTYNEQFF.